This TCR beta chain was sequenced in a study of patients and donors after allogeneic stem cell transplantation (dated by TCRdb to the early 2020s). Library prep was done by RT-PCR. Instrument used: NextSeq 550. Using fastp at Q25 and MiXCR, TCRdb reprocessed the public reads and kept productive beta chains. Rows merge per CDR3 protein into single entries with the most common DNA and genes. The sample contains some 960,000 distinct CDR3 sequences, about 20% of them found a single time. The ten largest make up under 6.5% of the sample. This clonotype was recorded a few times. Its antigen target is currently unknown. Base quality data are lacking; no much larger clone is found one base away. The germline V gene sets CDR1 to SNHLY and CDR2 to FYNNEI. The CDR3, cysteine through phenylalanine, is 14 amino acids long. The sequence is cut down to CDR3 DNA, 42 bases in frame from base 1. Trimming leaves V shorter by 8 bases and J shorter by 5 bases, with the junction holding 5 bases beyond the gene matches.

Material for sequencing was blood, either unsorted or a sorted T cell fraction (not recorded which). The rearranged chain carries TRBV2 and TRBJ2-2; TRBD1 aligns with 10 central bases. This TCR came from a human donor who was either an allogeneic HSCT recipient or a stem cell or donor lymphocyte infusion donor (not recorded which). It is not recorded whose cells these are; they may come from a transplant donor. The DNA sequence is as follows: TGTGCCAGCTGGGGACAGGGGAGAACCGGGGAGCTGTTTTTT. Its translation reads: CASWGQGRTGELFF. Supplemented by the reference TRBV2 and TRBJ2-2 proteins around the CDR3, the complete variable domain is EPEVTQTPSHQVTQMGQEVILRCVPISNHLYFYWYRQILGQKVEFLVSFYNNEISEKSEIFDDQFSVERPDGSNFTLKIRSTKLEDSAMYFCASWGQGRTGELFFGEGSRLTVL.